This T cell receptor beta chain comes out of a study of shared clonotypes between healthy human individuals. Study-wide background: The donor group consisted of a couple of women and three men, aged 18 to 49.

Findings of the study overall: Larger richness was generally estimated for naive than memory subsets.

Details on this clone: The antigen remains unidentified.

Under the authors' procedure: ImmunoSEQ gave junction-only sequences without quality scores, so filtering differed. Libraries were prepared by immunoSEQ multiplex PCR; TCRdb keeps only in-frame clonotypes and omits some of them. Clone size and V and J calls were adopted from that table, with D and trimming inferred from the DNA. Here the sample spans about 2.2 million clones, just over 90% being singletons. CD8 cells regarded as naive lacked CD45RO, were positively chosen for CCR7, and omitted terminally differentiated effector memory CD45RA+ cells. All donors qualified as healthy HIV-negative adults and had experienced no recent acute infections or vaccinations. Germline V gene data show CDR1 as MNHEY and CDR2 as SMNVEV (reference sequence). This CDR3 is built from 15 residues. Trimming removed 2 bases at V and 3 bases at J, with 12 bases between.

The chain combines TRBV27 with TRBJ2-3; D ambiguous. This TCR came from a man younger than 30 in good health. Some clones in this sample may be carry-over from other donors' samples. Sequenced sample: naive CD8+ T cells from PBMCs. The CDR3 is CASSLGPKSTDTQYF. CDR3 sequence (DNA): TGTGCCAGCAGTTTAGGCCCAAAATCGACAGATACGCAGTATTTT.